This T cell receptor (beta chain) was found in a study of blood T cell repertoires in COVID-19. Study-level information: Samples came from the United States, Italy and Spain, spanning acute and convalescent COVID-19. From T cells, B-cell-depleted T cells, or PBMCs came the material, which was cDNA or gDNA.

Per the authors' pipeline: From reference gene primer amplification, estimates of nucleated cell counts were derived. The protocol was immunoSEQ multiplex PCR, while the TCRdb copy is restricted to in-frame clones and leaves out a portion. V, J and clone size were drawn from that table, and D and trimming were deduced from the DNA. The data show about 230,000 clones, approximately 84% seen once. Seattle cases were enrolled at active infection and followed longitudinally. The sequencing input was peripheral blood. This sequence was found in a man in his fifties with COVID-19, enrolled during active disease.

Written as DNA, the CDR3 is TGTGCCTGGACACAGTCACTTAACTATGGCTACACCTTC. It yields the protein CAWTQSLNYGYTF. The chain recombines TRBV30 with TRBJ1-2; D remains unclear. Germline loops: CDR1 GTSNPN, CDR2 SVGIG (reference sequence). The CDR3 covers 13 residues. With 4 bases removed from V and 1 base from J, the gap between germline ends came to 10 bases.